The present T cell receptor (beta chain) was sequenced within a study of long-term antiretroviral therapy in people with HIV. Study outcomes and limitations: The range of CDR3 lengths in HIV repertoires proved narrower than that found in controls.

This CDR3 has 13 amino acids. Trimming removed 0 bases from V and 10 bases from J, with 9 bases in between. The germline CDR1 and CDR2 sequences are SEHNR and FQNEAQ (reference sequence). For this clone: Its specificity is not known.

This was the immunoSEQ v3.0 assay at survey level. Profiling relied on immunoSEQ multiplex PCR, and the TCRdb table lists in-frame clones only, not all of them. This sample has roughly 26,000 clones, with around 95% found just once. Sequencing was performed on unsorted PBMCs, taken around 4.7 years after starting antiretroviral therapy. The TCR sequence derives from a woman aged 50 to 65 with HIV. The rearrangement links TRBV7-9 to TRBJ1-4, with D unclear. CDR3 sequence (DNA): TGTGCCAGCAGCTTAGCGGGCAGTGGAAAACTGTTTTTT. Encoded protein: CASSLAGSGKLFF.